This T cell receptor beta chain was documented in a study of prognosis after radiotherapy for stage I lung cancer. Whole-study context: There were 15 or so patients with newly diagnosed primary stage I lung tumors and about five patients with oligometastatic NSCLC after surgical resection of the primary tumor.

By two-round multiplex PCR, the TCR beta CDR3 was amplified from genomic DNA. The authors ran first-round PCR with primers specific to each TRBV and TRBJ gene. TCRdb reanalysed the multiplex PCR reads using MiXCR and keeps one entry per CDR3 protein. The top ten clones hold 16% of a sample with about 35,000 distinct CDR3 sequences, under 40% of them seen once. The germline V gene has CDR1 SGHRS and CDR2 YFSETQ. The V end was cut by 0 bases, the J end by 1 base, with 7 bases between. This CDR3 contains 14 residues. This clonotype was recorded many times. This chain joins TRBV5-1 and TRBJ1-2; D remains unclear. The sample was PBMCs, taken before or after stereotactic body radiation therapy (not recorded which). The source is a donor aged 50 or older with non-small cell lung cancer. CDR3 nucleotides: TGCGCCAGCAGCTTGGTGTCCGATAACTATGGCTACACCTTC. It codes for CASSLVSDNYGYTF.